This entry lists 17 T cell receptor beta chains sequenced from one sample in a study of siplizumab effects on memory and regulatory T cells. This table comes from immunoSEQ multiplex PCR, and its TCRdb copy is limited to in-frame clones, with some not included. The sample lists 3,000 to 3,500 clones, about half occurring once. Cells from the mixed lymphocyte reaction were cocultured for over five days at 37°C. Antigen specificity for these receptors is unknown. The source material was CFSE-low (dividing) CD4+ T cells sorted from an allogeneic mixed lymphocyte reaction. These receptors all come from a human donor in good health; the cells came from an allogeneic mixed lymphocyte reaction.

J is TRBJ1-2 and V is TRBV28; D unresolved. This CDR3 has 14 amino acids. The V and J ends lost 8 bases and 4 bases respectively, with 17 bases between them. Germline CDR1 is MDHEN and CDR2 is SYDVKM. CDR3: CASGQRSVTYGYTF. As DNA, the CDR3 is TGTGCCAGCGGCCAACGGAGCGTGACCTATGGCTACACCTTC.

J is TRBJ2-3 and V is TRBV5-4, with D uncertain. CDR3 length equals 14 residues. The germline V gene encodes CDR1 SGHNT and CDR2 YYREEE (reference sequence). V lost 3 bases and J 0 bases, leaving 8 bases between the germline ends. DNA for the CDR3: TGTGCCAGCAGCTGGGCATTAAGCACAGATACGCAGTATTTT. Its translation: CASSWALSTDTQYF.

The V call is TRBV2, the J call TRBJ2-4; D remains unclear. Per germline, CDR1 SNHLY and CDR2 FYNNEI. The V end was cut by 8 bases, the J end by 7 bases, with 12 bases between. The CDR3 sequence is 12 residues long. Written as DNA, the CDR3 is TGTGCCAGCGATGTTTACCAGAACATTCAGTACTTC. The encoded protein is CASDVYQNIQYF. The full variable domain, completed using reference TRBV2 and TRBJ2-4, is EPEVTQTPSHQVTQMGQEVILRCVPISNHLYFYWYRQILGQKVEFLVSFYNNEISEKSEIFDDQFSVERPDGSNFTLKIRSTKLEDSAMYFCASDVYQNIQYFGAGTRLSVL.

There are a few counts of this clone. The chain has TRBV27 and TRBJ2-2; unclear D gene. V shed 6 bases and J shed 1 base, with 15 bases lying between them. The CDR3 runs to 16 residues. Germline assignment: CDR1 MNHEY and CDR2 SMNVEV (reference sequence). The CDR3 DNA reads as TGTGCCAGCAGCTCTGGGCCTGGAATGAACACCGGGGAGCTGTTTTTT. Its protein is CASSSGPGMNTGELFF.

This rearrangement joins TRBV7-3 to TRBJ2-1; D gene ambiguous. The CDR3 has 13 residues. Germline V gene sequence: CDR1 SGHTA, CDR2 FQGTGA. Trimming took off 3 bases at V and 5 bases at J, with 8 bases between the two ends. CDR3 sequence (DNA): TGTGCCAGCAGCTTTTCCAGAAACAATGAGCAGTTCTTC. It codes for CASSFSRNNEQFF. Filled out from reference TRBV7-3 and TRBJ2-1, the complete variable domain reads GAGVSQTPSNKVTEKGKYVELRCDPISGHTALYWYRQSLGQGPEFLIYFQGTGAADDSGLPNDRFFAVRPEGSVSTLKIQRTERGDSAVYLCASSFSRNNEQFFGPGTRLTVL.

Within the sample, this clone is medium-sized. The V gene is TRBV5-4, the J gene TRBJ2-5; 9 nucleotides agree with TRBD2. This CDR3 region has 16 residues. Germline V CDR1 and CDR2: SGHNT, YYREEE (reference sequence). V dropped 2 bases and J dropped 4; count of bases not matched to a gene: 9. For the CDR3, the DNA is TGTGCCAGCAGCTTAGCTAGCGGGGCCTTGGGAGAGACCCAGTACTTC. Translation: CASSLASGALGETQYF.

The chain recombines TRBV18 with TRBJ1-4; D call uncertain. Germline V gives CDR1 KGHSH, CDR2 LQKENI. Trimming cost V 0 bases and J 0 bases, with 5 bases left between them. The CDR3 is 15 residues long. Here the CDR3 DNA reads TGTGCCAGCTCACCACCGGGTTCAACTAATGAAAAACTGTTTTTT. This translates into CASSPPGSTNEKLFF. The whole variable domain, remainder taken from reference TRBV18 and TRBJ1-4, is NAGVMQNPRHLVRRRGQEARLRCSPMKGHSHVYWYRQLPEEGLKFMVYLQKENIIDESGMPKERFSAEFPKEGPSILRIQQVVRGDSAAYFCASSPPGSTNEKLFFGSGTQLSVL.

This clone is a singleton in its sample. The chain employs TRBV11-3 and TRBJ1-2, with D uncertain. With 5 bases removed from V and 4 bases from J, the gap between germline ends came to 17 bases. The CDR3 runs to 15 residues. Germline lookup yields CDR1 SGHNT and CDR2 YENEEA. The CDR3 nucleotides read TGTGCCAGCAGCCCCGTAATTACTGGGTGCTATGGCTACACCTTC. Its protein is CASSPVITGCYGYTF.

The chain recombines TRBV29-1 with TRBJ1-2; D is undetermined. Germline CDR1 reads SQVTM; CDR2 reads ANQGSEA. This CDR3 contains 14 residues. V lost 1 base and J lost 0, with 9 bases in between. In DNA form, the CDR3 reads TGCAGCGTTGAAGCCCGGGGAGCTAACTATGGCTACACCTTC. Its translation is CSVEARGANYGYTF.

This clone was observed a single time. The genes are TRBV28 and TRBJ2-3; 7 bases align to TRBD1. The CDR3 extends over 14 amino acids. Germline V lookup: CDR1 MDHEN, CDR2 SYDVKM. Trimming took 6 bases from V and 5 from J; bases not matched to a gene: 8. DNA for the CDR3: TGTGCCAGCAGCACAAGACAGGGTGAAGATACGCAGTATTTT. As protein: CASSTRQGEDTQYF.

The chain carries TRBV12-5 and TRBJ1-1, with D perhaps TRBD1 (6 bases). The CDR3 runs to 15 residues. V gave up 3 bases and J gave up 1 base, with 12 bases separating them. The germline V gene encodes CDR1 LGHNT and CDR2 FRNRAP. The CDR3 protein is CASGFGRGGNTEAFF. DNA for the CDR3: TGTGCTAGTGGTTTCGGCAGGGGTGGGAACACTGAAGCTTTCTTT.

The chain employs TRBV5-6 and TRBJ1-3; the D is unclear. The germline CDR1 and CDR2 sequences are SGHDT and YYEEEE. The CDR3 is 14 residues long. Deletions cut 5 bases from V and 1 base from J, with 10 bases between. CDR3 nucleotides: TGTGCCAGCAGGGAGGTCGGATCTGGAAACACCATATATTTT. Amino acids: CASREVGSGNTIYF.

The CDR3 loop reads CASSPGVYSYEQYF. CDR3 DNA sequence: TGTGCCAGCAGCCCCGGGGTTTACTCCTACGAGCAGTACTTC. The chain employs TRBV11-2 and TRBJ2-7, with D perhaps matching TRBD2 (5 bases). The CDR3 has 14 amino acids. Looked up from germline, CDR1 is SGHAT and CDR2 is FQNNGV. Trimming cost V 5 bases and J 0 bases, with 11 bases left between them.

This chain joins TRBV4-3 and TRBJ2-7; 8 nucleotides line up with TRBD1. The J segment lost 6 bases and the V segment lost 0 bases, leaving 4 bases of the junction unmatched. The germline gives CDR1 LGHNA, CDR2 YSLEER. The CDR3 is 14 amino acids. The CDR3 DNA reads TGCGCCAGCAGCCAAGATCGAACAGGGGGCGAGCAGTACTTC. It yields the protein CASSQDRTGGEQYF.

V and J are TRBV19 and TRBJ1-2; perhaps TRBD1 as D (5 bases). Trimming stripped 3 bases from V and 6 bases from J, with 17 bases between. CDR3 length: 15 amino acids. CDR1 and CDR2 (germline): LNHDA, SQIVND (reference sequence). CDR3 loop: CASSIRDLPHHGYTF. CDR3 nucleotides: TGTGCCAGTAGTATCCGGGACCTGCCTCACCATGGCTACACCTTC.

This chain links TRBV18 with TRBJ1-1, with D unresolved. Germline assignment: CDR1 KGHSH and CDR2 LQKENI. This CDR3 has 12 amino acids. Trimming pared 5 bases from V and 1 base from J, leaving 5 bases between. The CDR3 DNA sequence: TGTGCCAGCTCATTGGCGAACACTGAAGCTTTCTTT. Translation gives CASSLANTEAFF.

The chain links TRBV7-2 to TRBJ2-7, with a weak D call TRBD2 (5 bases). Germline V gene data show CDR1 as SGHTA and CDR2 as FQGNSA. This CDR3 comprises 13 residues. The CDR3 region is CAAARGFDYEQYF. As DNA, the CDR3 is TGTGCAGCGGCCCGGGGTTTTGACTACGAGCAGTACTTC. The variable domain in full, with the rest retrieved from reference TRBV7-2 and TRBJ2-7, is GAGVSQSPSNKVTEKGKDVELRCDPISGHTALYWYRQSLGQGLEFLIYFQGNSAPDKSGLPSDRFSAERTGGSVSTLTIQRTQQEDSAVYLCAAARGFDYEQYFGPGTRLTVT.